A selection of T cell receptor beta chains follows, all from one sample in a study of T cells in Graves' hyperthyroidism and ophthalmopathy. TCRdb fed the multiplex PCR reads into MiXCR, producing one record per CDR3 protein. The table includes nearly 750,000 distinct CDR3 sequences, 35% detected once. Sequenced sample: blood. These receptor sequences come from a woman aged 40 to 50 with Graves' hyperthyroidism. The CDR3 runs from the conserved cysteine through the conserved F or W. A D gene is named only where the DNA matches it firmly. Expanded clones are given a class, and other clones once, few, many or no size at all.

J gene	V gene	clone size	D gene	CDR3 protein	CDR3 DNA
TRBJ1-5	TRBV30	few	.	CACSVRGPRQPQHF	TGTGCCTGTTCCGTCCGGGGCCCTCGTCAGCCCCAGCATTTT
TRBJ1-2	TRBV7-9	.	TRBD1	CASSQVGQGDYGYTF	TGTGCCAGCAGCCAGGTCGGACAGGGAGACTATGGCTACACCTTC
TRBJ1-1	TRBV9	few	TRBD1	CASSVSGQGDTEAFF	TGTGCCAGCAGCGTAAGCGGACAGGGCGACACTGAAGCTTTCTTT
TRBJ2-2	TRBV6-5	few	.	CASSPIGSRGTGELFF	TGTGCCAGCAGCCCGATCGGGAGTCGGGGCACCGGGGAGCTGTTTTTT
TRBJ1-5	TRBV7-2	many	TRBD1	CASSQGQGNQPQHF	TGTGCCAGCAGCCAGGGACAGGGCAATCAGCCCCAGCATTTT
TRBJ2-7	TRBV7-2	.	.	CASSQTRSPREQYF	TGTGCCAGCAGCCAGACCAGGAGTCCCCGCGAGCAGTACTTC
TRBJ2-2	TRBV14	.	.	CASSPRRGAANTGELFF	TGTGCCAGCAGCCCTCGCCGGGGCGCCGCGAACACCGGGGAGCTGTTTTTT
TRBJ1-2	TRBV4-1	many	.	CASSQEEGGYTF	TGCGCCAGCAGCCAAGAGGAGGGAGGCTACACCTTC
TRBJ2-5	TRBV7-9	.	TRBD2	CASSISGRAPETQYF	TGTGCCAGCAGCATAAGCGGGAGGGCCCCCGAGACCCAGTACTTC
TRBJ2-5	TRBV2	.	TRBD1	CASSTRQGPSETQYF	TGTGCCAGCAGTACGAGACAGGGGCCGAGCGAGACCCAGTACTTC
TRBJ1-2	TRBV7-2	.	TRBD1	CASSYTRDRALGTF	TGTGCCAGCAGCTACACTAGGGACAGGGCTTTGGGCACCTTC
TRBJ2-7	TRBV12-3/TRBV12-4	few	TRBD2	CASSPFSGTTYEQYF	TGTGCCAGCAGTCCGTTTAGCGGGACCACCTACGAGCAGTACTTC
TRBJ2-7	TRBV19	.	.	CAWRRGGPEQYF	TGTGCCTGGAGGAGGGGGGGGCCCGAGCAGTACTTC
TRBJ2-3	TRBV7-2	few	TRBD1	CASTGGQAGQYF	TGTGCCAGCACCGGGGGACAGGCTGGGCAGTATTTT
TRBJ2-2	TRBV20-1	many	.	CSARDFSGANTGELFF	TGCAGTGCTAGAGATTTTAGCGGAGCGAACACCGGGGAGCTGTTTTTT
TRBJ1-4	TRBV7-9	.	TRBD1	CASSQEASSSTGDKLFF	TGTGCCAGCAGCCAGGAGGCTTCTTCCTCGACAGGGGACAAACTGTTTTTT
TRBJ1-2	TRBV10-2	many	TRBD1	CASGQDRRGYTF	TGCGCCAGCGGACAGGACCGGCGTGGCTACACCTTC
TRBJ1-4	TRBV25-1	many	TRBD1	CASSLGGTGREKLFF	TGTGCCAGCAGTCTGGGGGGGACAGGGAGAGAAAAACTGTTTTTT
TRBJ1-1	TRBV6-5	many	.	CASTRRVNTEAFF	TGTGCCAGCACCCGCAGGGTGAACACTGAAGCTTTCTTT
TRBJ2-2	TRBV11-2	few	.	CASSEHTGSGTGELFF	TGCGCCAGCAGCGAGCACACAGGTAGCGGCACCGGGGAGCTGTTTTTT
TRBJ1-2	TRBV20-1	.	TRBD1	CSANGQAGYTF	TGCAGTGCGAATGGACAGGCTGGCTACACCTTC
TRBJ1-2	TRBV19	.	.	CASNPGRLSNYGYTF	TGTGCCAGTAACCCGGGACGACTCTCTAACTATGGCTACACCTTC
TRBJ2-7	TRBV5-6	few	TRBD2	CASSPPSGGSSYEQYF	TGTGCCAGCAGCCCCCCAAGCGGGGGTTCTTCCTACGAGCAGTACTTC
TRBJ2-1	TRBV5-4	.	.	CASSLNTMEQFF	TGTGCCAGCAGCTTGAACACCATGGAGCAGTTCTTC
TRBJ2-7	TRBV28	.	TRBD2	CASSGVAGAPYEQYF	TGTGCCAGCAGTGGAGTAGCGGGAGCACCCTACGAGCAGTACTTC
TRBJ1-6	TRBV7-9	many	.	CASSLGDNSPLHF	TGTGCCAGCAGCTTAGGTGATAATTCACCCCTCCACTTT
TRBJ2-5	TRBV29-1	.	TRBD1	CSVYGTGGRETQYF	TGCAGCGTTTACGGAACAGGGGGAAGAGAGACCCAGTACTTC
TRBJ1-5	TRBV2	many	.	CASSRQNNQPQHF	TGTGCCAGCAGTAGACAGAATAATCAGCCCCAGCATTTT
TRBJ1-2	TRBV7-2	.	.	CASSPKDYGYTF	TGTGCCAGCAGCCCGAAGGACTATGGCTACACCTTC
TRBJ1-2	TRBV29-1	many	TRBD1	CSVEDRGTGVNYGYTF	TGCAGCGTTGAAGATAGAGGGACAGGGGTGAACTATGGCTACACCTTC
TRBJ1-2	TRBV9	.	.	CASSPWGPNYGYTF	TGTGCCAGCAGCCCCTGGGGTCCCAACTATGGCTACACCTTC
TRBJ1-5	TRBV19	.	TRBD1	CASVGQDNQPQHF	TGTGCCAGCGTAGGACAGGACAATCAGCCCCAGCATTTT
TRBJ2-5	TRBV4-3	.	TRBD2	CASSQGGGLAGAETQYF	TGCGCCAGCAGCCAAGGTGGTGGACTAGCGGGAGCGGAGACCCAGTACTTC
TRBJ1-5	TRBV10-2	many	.	CASVGGYSNQPQHF	TGCGCCAGCGTAGGGGGATATAGCAATCAGCCCCAGCATTTT
TRBJ2-2	TRBV14	few	.	CASSARDPGGSVGELFF	TGTGCCAGCAGCGCCAGGGACCCAGGGGGGTCGGTTGGGGAGCTGTTTTTT
TRBJ1-1	TRBV6-5	many	.	CASRFRVKDTEAFF	TGTGCCAGCAGATTCCGCGTGAAGGACACTGAAGCTTTCTTT
TRBJ1-2	TRBV12-3/TRBV12-4	many	.	CASMAAGAGGYTF	TGTGCCAGCATGGCCGCCGGGGCAGGCGGCTACACCTTC
TRBJ2-5	TRBV2	.	TRBD2	CASSPRTSGGSQETQYF	TGTGCCAGCAGCCCCAGGACTAGCGGGGGGTCACAAGAGACCCAGTACTTC
TRBJ1-2	TRBV20-1	many	.	CSARESNFYGYTF	TGCAGTGCTAGAGAATCAAACTTCTATGGCTACACCTTC
TRBJ2-5	TRBV20-1	.	.	CSVGTMETQYF	TGCAGCGTTGGGACAATGGAGACCCAGTACTTC
TRBJ1-4	TRBV14	.	.	CASSQAGF	TGTGCCAGCAGCCAAGCTGGGTTC
TRBJ2-7	TRBV10-3	many	TRBD2	CAIRGTSGATSYEQYF	TGTGCCATCAGAGGGACTAGCGGTGCCACCTCCTACGAGCAGTACTTC
TRBJ2-7	TRBV6-1	.	.	CASSMNEQYF	TGTGCCAGCAGCATGAACGAGCAGTACTTC
TRBJ1-1	TRBV5-4	.	.	CASNSVGGRRLGEAFF	TGTGCCAGCAACTCAGTCGGGGGGCGAAGGTTGGGTGAAGCTTTCTTT
TRBJ1-4	TRBV29-1	.	TRBD1	CSVDRERTNEKLFF	TGCAGCGTGGACAGGGAGAGAACTAATGAAAAACTGTTTTTT
TRBJ2-5	TRBV6-5	.	TRBD2	CASSYKAGAPTETQYF	TGTGCCAGCAGTTACAAAGCGGGGGCCCCGACGGAGACCCAGTACTTC
TRBJ1-3	TRBV7-8	many	.	CASSLVGSTIYF	TGTGCCAGCAGCTTAGTTGGGAGCACCATATATTTT
TRBJ2-5	TRBV29-1	many	.	CSVGGDQETQYF	TGCAGCGTGGGGGGAGACCAAGAGACCCAGTACTTC
TRBJ2-7	TRBV29-1	many	.	CSVEWRLATYF	TGCAGCGTTGAATGGCGGCTAGCAACGTACTTC
TRBJ1-2	TRBV5-1	.	.	CASSFPAGSGYGYTF	TGTGCCAGCAGCTTCCCTGCAGGGAGTGGGTATGGCTACACCTTC
TRBJ1-1	TRBV4-2	few	.	CASSQEEGQAFF	TGTGCCAGCAGCCAAGAAGAGGGGCAAGCTTTCTTT
TRBJ1-1	TRBV10-3	many	.	CAISERQVGTEAFF	TGTGCCATCAGTGAGCGCCAGGTTGGGACTGAAGCTTTCTTT